The clone carrying this TCR beta chain was detected once. Its cognate antigen is unknown. The record originates from a study of T cells in Graves' hyperthyroidism and ophthalmopathy. CDR1 and CDR2 from the germline V gene are SNHLY and FYNNEI. Trimming stripped 1 base from V and 4 bases from J, with 17 bases between. The length of the CDR3 is 17 residues. Study-level points and caveats: Model-based prediction identified ophthalmopathy a median roughly six months prior to its onset.

Exclusion of a patient resulted from uncontrolled infection, other autoimmune disease, pregnancy or lactation. Authors of the study amplified TCR beta CDR3 regions from RNA transcripts. HTBI primers were employed in a first-round RT-PCR of the TCR CDR3. TCRdb reprocessed the multiplex PCR reads via MiXCR and lists one record per CDR3 protein. The table has fewer than 850,000 distinct CDR3 sequences, 17% seen once. The sequence was collected from a man aged 50 to 60 with Graves' hyperthyroidism. The chain is built from TRBV2 and TRBJ2-1; D tentatively fits TRBD1 or TRBD2 (6 bases each). The material sequenced was blood. The CDR3 bases are TGTGCCAGCAGTGAAGTAGGGGGTTCTAGCGTGTACAATGAGCAGTTCTTC. As protein: CASSEVGGSSVYNEQFF.